The TCR beta chain described here comes from a study of beta chain features in type 1 diabetes. Investigators reverse transcribed all isolated RNA, so they sequenced expressed TCRB transcripts. The method was immunoSEQ multiplex PCR; TCRdb's version includes in-frame clones alone and lacks a portion of them. Among 600,000 or so clones listed, around 11% were seen once. Study-level results: Since sequencing was performed on cDNA, cells with high TCR expression could be over-represented. The VDJ junctions of type 1 diabetes patients carried fewer insertions and more deletions. TCRB CDR3 length was moderately but significantly reduced in all four CD4+ subsets of Type 1 diabetes patients.

This clone was counted only a few times. Its cognate antigen is unknown. This CDR3 comprises 13 residues. V lost 3 bases to trimming and J lost 5 bases, with 8 bases between them. Looked up from germline, CDR1 is LNHDA and CDR2 is SQIVND (reference sequence). Each donor gave one heparinised blood draw averaging about 110 mL. This sequence joins TRBV19 and TRBJ1-5, with D unclear. This TCR derives from a man aged 30 to 45 with type 1 diabetes. Sequenced input: naive CD4+ T cells from blood. CDR3 region: CASSIRLDQPQHF. Written as DNA, the CDR3 is TGTGCCAGTAGTATCCGTCTTGATCAGCCCCAGCATTTT.